One sample yielded the 19 T cell receptor beta chains listed below, sequenced in a study of post-analysis software for immune sequencing data. Notes on the study in general: Controls showed lower frequencies than patients for five TRBV segments, and TRBV5-6, TRBV5-1 and TRBV20-1 were among these.

Their antigens remain unidentified. Prepared TCR beta cDNA libraries contained unique molecular identifiers. From the PCR reads, TCRdb called clonotypes with MiXCR, one entry per CDR3 protein. The table records 700,000 to 900,000 distinct CDR3 sequences, approximately 44% of them present only once. The specimen sequenced was blood. Receptor source: a girl under 18 with multiple sclerosis.

V is TRBV7-2 and J is TRBJ2-6; D is uncertain. With 2 bases removed from V and 2 bases from J, the gap between germline ends came to 7 bases. Germline CDR1 reads SGHTA; CDR2 reads FQGNSA. CDR3 length equals 15 residues. The CDR3 DNA reads TGTGCCAGCAGCTTACAAACGGCTGGGGCCAACGTCCTGACTTTC. Translation gives CASSLQTAGANVLTF.

This clonotype was detected only a few times. The chain uses TRBV11-2 and TRBJ2-4; 11 bases map to TRBD2. This CDR3 has 16 amino acids. In germline, CDR1 is SGHAT, CDR2 FQNNGV. Trimming at V came to 3 bases and at J to 13 bases, leaving 14 bases not matched to a gene. The CDR3 nucleotides read TGTGCCAGCAGCTTTCCTTTAGCGGGAGGGCCGCAAGAGCAGTACTTC. This encodes CASSFPLAGGPQEQYF.

The chain couples TRBV9 to TRBJ2-1; possible D gene TRBD1, 6 bases. Germline V gene lookup returns CDR1 SGDLS and CDR2 YYNGEE. Between the trimmed V and J ends, which lost 0 bases and 8 bases, there was a span of 12 bases. This CDR3 region has 14 residues. CDR3 protein: CASSVGSQGDEQFF. The CDR3 nucleotides are TGTGCCAGCAGCGTAGGATCACAGGGCGATGAGCAGTTCTTC.

V and J are TRBV28 and TRBJ2-7; D is uncertain. Germline CDR1 is MDHEN and CDR2 is SYDVKM. V dropped 5 bases and J dropped 4 bases, with 9 bases sitting between them. The CDR3 is made up of 12 amino acids. CDR3: CASSTLGYEQYF. CDR3 DNA sequence: TGTGCCAGCAGTACCTTAGGGTACGAGCAGTACTTC.

The chain is built from TRBV9 and TRBJ2-7, with 13 positions matching TRBD2. In germline, CDR1 is SGDLS, CDR2 YYNGEE. Losses at the gene ends were 3 bases for V and 5 bases for J; bases not matched to a gene: 5. CDR3 length equals 15 residues. CDR3 sequence (DNA): TGTGCCAGCAGCGCCACCGGACTAGCGGGAGACGAGCAGTACTTC. It encodes CASSATGLAGDEQYF.

This clonotype has a handful of counts. The chain combines TRBV3-1 with TRBJ2-5; TRBD2 agrees at 10 bases. The length of the CDR3 is 18 residues. Germline CDR1 LGHDT, CDR2 YNNKEL (reference sequence). J lost 1 base, V lost 0 bases, and 8 bases had no gene match. The CDR3 spells CASSQDSTSGTPQETQYF. In nucleotides, the CDR3 is TGTGCCAGCAGCCAAGATTCAACTAGCGGGACTCCCCAAGAGACCCAGTACTTC.

This clonotype showed up just a few times. The chain recombines TRBV15 with TRBJ2-7, with D unclear. The CDR3 has 15 amino acids. Germline values: CDR1 LNHNV, CDR2 YYDKDF (reference sequence). V gave up 4 bases and J gave up 4 bases, with 17 bases separating them. The CDR3 coding sequence is TGTGCCACCAGCAATCCAGGTGGTAGAGTATACGAGCAGTACTTC. Protein sequence: CATSNPGGRVYEQYF.

The table lists this clonotype with a few counts. The chain recombines TRBV20-1 with TRBJ1-2; D gene ambiguous. The CDR3 has 13 residues. Trimming left V 3 bases short and J 4 bases short, with 12 bases between. CDR1 and CDR2 from the germline V gene are DFQATT and SNEGSKA (reference sequence). The CDR3 region is CSASAGSGYGYTF. CDR3 in DNA: TGCAGTGCTAGTGCCGGGTCTGGCTATGGCTACACCTTC.

V usage is TRBV20-1 and J usage is TRBJ2-5; the D gene is possibly TRBD2 (6 bases). Germline CDR1 and CDR2: DFQATT and SNEGSKA (reference sequence). The V end lost 5 bases, the J end lost 1 base, and 26 bases lay between the germline ends. The CDR3 contains 18 residues. CDR3 sequence: CSAEPEGTGFPGQETQYF. CDR3 DNA: TGCAGTGCTGAGCCGGAGGGGACGGGTTTTCCTGGCCAAGAGACCCAGTACTTC.

J is TRBJ2-3 and V is TRBV20-1; 7 bases fit TRBD2. The J segment lost 4 bases and the V segment lost 6 bases, leaving 10 bases of the junction unmatched. The CDR3 is 14 amino acids. The germline gives CDR1 DFQATT, CDR2 SNEGSKA (reference sequence). The CDR3 nucleotides read TGCAGTGCCCGGTACGGGGGGTGGGCAGATACGCAGTATTTT. It yields the protein CSARYGGWADTQYF.

This CDR3 is CASSQQLAGGPSGELFF. The CDR3 nucleotides are TGCGCCAGCAGCCAACAACTAGCGGGAGGGCCTTCCGGGGAGCTGTTTTTT. This rearrangement joins TRBV4-3 to TRBJ2-2, with TRBD2 matching 13 bases. The CDR3 consists of 17 residues. Germline CDR1 and CDR2: LGHNA and YSLEER. V shed 2 bases, J shed 6 bases, and the junction held 6 bases outside the gene matches.

The chain carries TRBV12-3 or TRBV12-4 and TRBJ1-4, with 8 bases fitting TRBD1. The CDR3 has 15 residues. V was clipped by 2 bases and J by 6 bases; unmatched bases: 5. As DNA, the CDR3 is TGTGCCAGCAGTTTAAGTGACAGGGGTTATGAAAAACTGTTTTTT. Its protein product is CASSLSDRGYEKLFF.

On this clonotype itself: The junction departs from germline at one end; a sequencing error may be responsible. The J gene is TRBJ2-1, the V gene TRBV4-1, with TRBD2 as a possible D gene (5 bases). Germline V gene sequence: CDR1 MGHRA, CDR2 YSYEKL. CDR3 length equals 16 residues. CDR3 sequence reads: CASTRGLAERYNEQVF. The CDR3 nucleotides read TGCGCCAGCACCCGGGGATTGGCTGAGAGGTACAATGAGCAGGTCTTC.

This clonotype was detected only a few times. This chain joins TRBV10-3 and TRBJ2-1; the D gene is possibly TRBD2 (6 bases). Germline V gene sequence: CDR1 ENHRY, CDR2 SYGVKD. The CDR3 has 14 residues. With 10 bases removed from V and 3 bases from J, the gap between germline ends came to 16 bases. For the CDR3, the DNA is TGTGCCACCCATAGCGGAGGCAACTACAATGAGCAGTTCTTC. This translates into CATHSGGNYNEQFF.

The CDR3, as DNA: TGTGCCACCAGCAGATCCAAACAGGGTGGTGAAAAACTGTTTTTT. Residues: CATSRSKQGGEKLFF. The chain links TRBV15 to TRBJ1-4; D might be TRBD1 (6 bases). Looked up from germline, CDR1 is LNHNV and CDR2 is YYDKDF (reference sequence). The CDR3 runs 15 residues. V lost 2 bases and J lost 7, with 14 bases in between. Full variable domain (rest looked up from reference TRBV15 and TRBJ1-4): DAMVIQNPRYQVTQFGKPVTLSCSQTLNHNVMYWYQQKSSQAPKLLFHYYDKDFNNEADTPDNFQSRRPNTSFCFLDIRSPGLGDTAMYLCATSRSKQGGEKLFFGSGTQLSVL.

The chain has TRBV27 and TRBJ2-1; 7 positions agree with TRBD2. The CDR3 has 15 amino acids. Germline CDR1 and CDR2: MNHEY and SMNVEV (reference sequence). V lost 5 bases and J lost 8; bases outside the gene matches: 12. The CDR3 DNA follows: TGTGCCAGCAGTCCCCTGGCGGGAGTTTTGTATGAGCAGTTCTTC. This codes for CASSPLAGVLYEQFF.

This clonotype came up a few times. The chain employs TRBV20-1 and TRBJ2-7; D unclear. The germline V and J ends were trimmed by 6 bases and 1 base, with 10 bases remaining between them. The length of the CDR3 is 12 residues. Germline lookup yields CDR1 DFQATT and CDR2 SNEGSKA (reference sequence). The CDR3 DNA is TGCAGTGCCCGGATACCTTCCTACGAGCAGTACTTC. It codes for CSARIPSYEQYF.

This clonotype was seen only once. Relative to the germline gene, one junction end is altered; a read error may explain this. The chain employs TRBV12-3 or TRBV12-4 and TRBJ2-3; 9 bases align to TRBD2. The CDR3 extends over 15 amino acids. CDR3 sequence: CASSAGTSMTGTQYF. CDR3 DNA: TGTGCCAGCAGCGCCGGGACTAGCATGACAGGTACGCAGTATTTT.

This chain uses TRBV20-1 with TRBJ2-7; D unclear. This CDR3 has 11 amino acids. Germline CDR1 is DFQATT and CDR2 is SNEGSKA (reference sequence). V was clipped by 5 bases and J by 6 bases, with 11 bases between them. This CDR3 reads CSARSLGEQYF. CDR3 DNA sequence: TGCAGTGCTCGCAGTTTGGGCGAGCAGTACTTC.